This entry concerns a single T cell receptor beta chain. Its antigen is still unknown. PCR used 60 Vbeta primers and 13 Jbeta primers. TCRdb's copy holds only in-frame clones and misses some; the assay was immunoSEQ multiplex PCR. The sample has roughly 170,000 clones; 82% are singletons. These data come from a study of cytomegalovirus exposure and HLA in healthy donors. Study-level findings and limits: Specific recognition of CMV antigens was confirmed in vitro for a few chains (all CMV-associated).

Sequencing was carried out using PBMCs. This sequence originates from a male donor in good health and CMV-seronegative.

CDR3 loop: CASSLISGLGASEKLFF. The CDR3 DNA reads TGTGCCAGCAGCTTAATCAGTGGTTTGGGGGCAAGTGAAAAACTGTTTTTT. V gene TRBV7-9 combines with J gene TRBJ1-4, with D perhaps TRBD1 (6 bases). This CDR3 region has 17 residues. Trimming removed 2 bases from V and 7 bases from J, with 20 bases in between. Germline CDR1 reads SEHNR; CDR2 reads FQNEAQ (reference sequence). The entire variable domain, with the rest obtained from reference TRBV7-9 and TRBJ1-4, is as follows: DTGVSQNPRHKITKRGQNVTFRCDPISEHNRLYWYRQTLGQGPEFLTYFQNEAQLEKSRLLSDRFSAERPKGSFSTLEIQRTEQGDSAMYLCASSLISGLGASEKLFFGSGTQLSVL.